A selection of T cell receptor beta chains follows, all from one sample in a study of T cell repertoires in cytomegalovirus infection. Via MiXCR, TCRdb re-called the reads, giving one row per CDR3 protein. The sample consists of about 150,000 distinct CDR3 sequences, about a quarter of them appearing once. Material for sequencing was PBMCs. These receptor sequences come from a human donor in good health (CMV status not recorded). Some clones in this sample may be carry-over from other donors' samples. CDR3s include the opening cysteine and the closing phenylalanine or tryptophan. The D gene is left open where the match is weak. The size field is filled for only some rows; it gives once, few, many or a size class.

j_call d_call v_call clone_size cdr3_nt cdr3_aa
TRBJ2-4 . TRBV27 few TGTGCCAGCAGTTTATCCGTGGGTAGCGGTCTCCCTTGGAACATTCAGTACTTC CASSLSVGSGLPWNIQYF
TRBJ2-3 . TRBV7-8 . TGTGCCAGCAGCTTAAGGGAAAGGGTTACAGATACGCAGTATTTT CASSLRERVTDTQYF
TRBJ2-3 TRBD2 TRBV7-2 many TGTGCCAGCAGCTTACCGGGAGGGTCAGATACGCAGTATTTT CASSLPGGSDTQYF
TRBJ1-3 . TRBV7-8 many TGTGCCAGCTCCCCCGGGGGTAGTGGAAACACCATATATTTT CASSPGGSGNTIYF
TRBJ2-2 . TRBV2 . TGTGCCAGCCAAAGAGGGGGGACCGGGGAGCTGTTTTTT CASQRGGTGELFF
TRBJ2-1 . TRBV7-2 many TGTGCCAGCAGCTACCGGGACTTAAGCAATGAGCAGTTCTTC CASSYRDLSNEQFF
TRBJ1-5 . TRBV2 . TGTGCCAGCAGTGACTCGTTGAGACCCCAGCATTTT CASSDSLRPQHF
TRBJ1-2 . TRBV5-4 . TGTGCCAGCAGCTCAATCCTGGATACAGACTATGGCTACACCTTC CASSSILDTDYGYTF
TRBJ2-1 TRBD2 TRBV28 . TGTGCCAGCGCCGTAGCGGGAGACAATGAGCAGTTCTTC CASAVAGDNEQFF
TRBJ2-7 TRBD2 TRBV29-1 . TGCAGCGGACTAGCGGGGGCCTACGAGCAGTACTTC CSGLAGAYEQYF
TRBJ2-7 . TRBV12-3/TRBV12-4 many TGTGCCAGCAGTATCCAAGGGCACCAGTACTTC CASSIQGHQYF
TRBJ1-1 . TRBV15 . TGTGCCACCAGCAGGGCGAATGGTGAAGCTTTCTTT CATSRANGEAFF
TRBJ2-5 . TRBV5-1 . TGCGCCAGCAGCTTGTGGGTGGGAGGCGAGACCCAGTACTTC CASSLWVGGETQYF
TRBJ2-7 TRBD1 TRBV19 few TGTGCCAGTAGTCCTCCGGGACAGACCGACGAGCAGTACTTC CASSPPGQTDEQYF
TRBJ2-3 TRBD2 TRBV7-8 many TGTGCCAGCAGCTTCCCGGGACTAGCGGGATCCGCCCCCAGCACAGATACGCAGTATTTT CASSFPGLAGSAPSTDTQYF
TRBJ2-7 . TRBV7-2 . TGTGCCAGCAGCTTAGGGGGGCGACTAGTTTCCCCTCACGAGCAGTACTTC CASSLGGRLVSPHEQYF
TRBJ1-1 . TRBV14 few TGTGCCAGCAGCAAAGGACAGAGGGTACGAACTGAAGCTTTCTTT CASSKGQRVRTEAFF
TRBJ2-7 . TRBV12-3/TRBV12-4 . TGTGCCAGCAGAGACCGGGCCCCAGAGCAGTACTTC CASRDRAPEQYF
TRBJ2-5 TRBD1 TRBV7-7 . TGTGCTAGCAGCTCGGGGACAGGGAGGAGAGAGACCCAGTACTTC CASSSGTGRRETQYF
TRBJ2-1 TRBD2 TRBV7-9 many TGTGCCAGCAGCCGGGGACTAGCGGGGGGCGTAAATGAGCAGTTCTTC CASSRGLAGGVNEQFF
TRBJ1-1 TRBD1 TRBV2 few TGTGCCAGCCCTTCCGGGACAGGGGATAGGAACACTGAAGCTTTCTTT CASPSGTGDRNTEAFF
TRBJ1-1 TRBD1 TRBV6-5 few TGTGCCAGCAGCTCCTGGATGGGACAGGGGTCCACTGAAGCTTTCTTT CASSSWMGQGSTEAFF
TRBJ2-5 TRBD1 TRBV7-2 . TGTGCCAGCCTCGACAGGGTCGGGGAGACCCAGTACTTC CASLDRVGETQYF
TRBJ1-5 . TRBV7-6 few TGTGCCAGCAGCTTAGCGCCTGGCAGAGACCAGCATTTT CASSLAPGRDQHF
TRBJ2-7 TRBD2 TRBV20-1 few TGCAGTGCTAGAGAAACTAGCGGAACCTACGAGCAGTACTTC CSARETSGTYEQYF
TRBJ2-1 . TRBV2 few TGTGCCAGCAGTCAAAGTGGGGGGCTGAATGAGCAGTTCTTC CASSQSGGLNEQFF
TRBJ2-1 . TRBV28 . TGTGCCAGCAGTTTCTCAAGACAGGATGAGCAGTTCTTC CASSFSRQDEQFF
TRBJ2-5 TRBD2 TRBV5-1 . TGCGCCAGCAGTTTCGGACTAGCGGGATTGGAGACCCAGTACTTC CASSFGLAGLETQYF
TRBJ1-5 TRBD1 TRBV19 . TGTGCCAGTAGTGCCCCGACAGGGGGCCTTCAGCCCCAGCATTTT CASSAPTGGLQPQHF
TRBJ2-3 TRBD1 TRBV30 once TGTGCCTGGAACAGACAGGGCCGTAGCACAGATACGCAGTATTTT CAWNRQGRSTDTQYF
TRBJ1-1 . TRBV7-2 many TGTGCCAGCAGCCCAAACACTTTTGAAGCTTTCTTT CASSPNTFEAFF
TRBJ2-3 . TRBV12-3/TRBV12-4 few TGTGCCAGCAGACCAGTCGGACAACTAGATACGCAGTATTTT CASRPVGQLDTQYF
TRBJ2-3 TRBD2 TRBV2 few TGTGCCAGCAGTGGCCAAATTGTACTAGCGATGAATACGCAGTATTTT CASSGQIVLAMNTQYF
TRBJ2-5 TRBD2 TRBV7-3 few TGTGCCAGCAGCCCAGCGGGGGGGGCACTACAAGAGACCCAGTACTTC CASSPAGGALQETQYF
TRBJ1-1 . TRBV7-9 . TGTGCCAGCAGCCCCGACAGGACCCGAATTGAAGCTTTCTTT CASSPDRTRIEAFF
TRBJ2-7 . TRBV7-2 many TGTGCCAGCAGCTTAGGGGGGCCAAACTACGAGCAGTACTTC CASSLGGPNYEQYF